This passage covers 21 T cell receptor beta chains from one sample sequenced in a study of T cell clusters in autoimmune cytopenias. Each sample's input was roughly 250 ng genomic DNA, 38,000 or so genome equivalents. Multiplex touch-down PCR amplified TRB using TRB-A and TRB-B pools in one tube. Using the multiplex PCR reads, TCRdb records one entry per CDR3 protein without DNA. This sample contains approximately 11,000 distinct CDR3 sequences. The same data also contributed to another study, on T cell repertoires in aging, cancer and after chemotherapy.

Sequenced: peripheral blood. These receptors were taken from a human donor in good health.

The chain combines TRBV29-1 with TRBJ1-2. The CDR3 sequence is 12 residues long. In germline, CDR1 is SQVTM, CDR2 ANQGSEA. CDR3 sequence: CSVGGGGYGYTF.

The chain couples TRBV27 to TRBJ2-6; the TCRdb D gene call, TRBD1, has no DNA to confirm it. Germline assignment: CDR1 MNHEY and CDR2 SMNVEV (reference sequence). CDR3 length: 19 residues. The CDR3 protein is CASSLSADRGWAGANVLTF.

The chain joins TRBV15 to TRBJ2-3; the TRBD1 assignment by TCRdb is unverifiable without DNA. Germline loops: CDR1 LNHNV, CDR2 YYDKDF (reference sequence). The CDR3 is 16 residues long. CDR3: CATSSWGRGGTDTQYF.

The CDR3 is CASSPTGGRGDTQYF. The chain joins TRBV18 to TRBJ2-3. Germline V gene data show CDR1 as KGHSH and CDR2 as LQKENI. There are 15 residues in the CDR3.

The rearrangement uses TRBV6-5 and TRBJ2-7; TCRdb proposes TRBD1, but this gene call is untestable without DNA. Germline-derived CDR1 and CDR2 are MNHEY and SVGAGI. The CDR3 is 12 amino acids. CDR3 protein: CASSSPGARVYF.

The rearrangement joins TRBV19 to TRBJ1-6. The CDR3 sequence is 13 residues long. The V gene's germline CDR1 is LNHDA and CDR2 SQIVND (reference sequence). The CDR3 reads CASRADYNSPLHF.

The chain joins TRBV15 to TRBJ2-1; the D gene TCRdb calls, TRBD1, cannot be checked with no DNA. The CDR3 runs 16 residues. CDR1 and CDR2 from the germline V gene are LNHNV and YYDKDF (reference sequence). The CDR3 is CATSRDPGGGSDEQFF.

CDR3 protein: CATSDPQTKQFF. This chain uses TRBV6-5 with TRBJ2-1; TCRdb names TRBD2, which stays unverified in the absence of DNA. The germline CDR1 and CDR2 sequences are MNHEY and SVGAGI. The CDR3 extends over 12 amino acids.

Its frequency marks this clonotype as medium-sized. The CDR3 loop reads CASSLSQGPYNEQFF. The chain is built from TRBV11-1 and TRBJ2-1. The CDR3 consists of 15 residues. CDR1 is SGHAT, CDR2 FQDESV, per germline (reference sequence).

The CDR3 region is CASSRETGVFSPLHF. The rearrangement uses TRBV11-1 and TRBJ1-6; TCRdb's D gene call, TRBD1, goes unchecked for lack of DNA. CDR1 and CDR2 from the germline V gene are SGHAT and FQDESV (reference sequence). The CDR3 extends over 15 amino acids.

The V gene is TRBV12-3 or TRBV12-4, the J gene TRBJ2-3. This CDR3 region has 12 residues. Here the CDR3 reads CASSPQQDTQYF.

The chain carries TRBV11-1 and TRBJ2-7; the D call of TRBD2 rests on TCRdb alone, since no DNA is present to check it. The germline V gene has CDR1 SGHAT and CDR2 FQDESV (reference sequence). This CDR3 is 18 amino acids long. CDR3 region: CASRQGLAGAPPPYEQYF.

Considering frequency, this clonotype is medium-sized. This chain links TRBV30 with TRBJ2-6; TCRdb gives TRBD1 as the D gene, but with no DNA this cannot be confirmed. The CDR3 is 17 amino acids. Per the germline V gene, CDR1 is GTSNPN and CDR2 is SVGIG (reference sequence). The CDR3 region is CACRARDRLAGANVLTF.

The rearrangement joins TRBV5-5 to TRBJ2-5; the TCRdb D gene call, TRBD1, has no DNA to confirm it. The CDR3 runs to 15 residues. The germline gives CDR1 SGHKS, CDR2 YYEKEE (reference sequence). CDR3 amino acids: CASSPGQGAVETQYF.

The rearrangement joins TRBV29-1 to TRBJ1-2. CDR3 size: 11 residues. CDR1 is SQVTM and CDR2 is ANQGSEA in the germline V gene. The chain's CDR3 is CSVDKGIGYTF.

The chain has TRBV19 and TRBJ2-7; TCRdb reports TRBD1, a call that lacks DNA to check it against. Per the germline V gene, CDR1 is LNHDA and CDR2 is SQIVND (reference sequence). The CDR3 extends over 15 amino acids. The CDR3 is CASSLRQGIPNEQYF. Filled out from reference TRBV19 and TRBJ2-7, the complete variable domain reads DGGITQSPKYLFRKEGQNVTLSCEQNLNHDAMYWYRQDPGQGLRLIYYSQIVNDFQKGDIAEGYSVSREKKESFPLTVTSAQKNPTAFYLCASSLRQGIPNEQYFGPGTRLTVT.

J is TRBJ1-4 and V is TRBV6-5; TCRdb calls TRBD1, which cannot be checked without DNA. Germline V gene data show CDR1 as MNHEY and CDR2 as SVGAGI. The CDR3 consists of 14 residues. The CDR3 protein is CASTPSQGGEKLFF.

The CDR3 sequence: CASSLPPGQARTGELFF. The chain recombines TRBV27 with TRBJ2-2; TCRdb gives TRBD1 as the D gene, but with no DNA this cannot be confirmed. The CDR3 contains 17 residues. The germline V gene has CDR1 MNHEY and CDR2 SMNVEV (reference sequence).

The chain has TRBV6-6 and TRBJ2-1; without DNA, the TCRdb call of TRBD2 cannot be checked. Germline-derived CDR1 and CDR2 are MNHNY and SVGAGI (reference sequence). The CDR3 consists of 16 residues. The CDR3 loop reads CASSDKLAGAYNEQFF.

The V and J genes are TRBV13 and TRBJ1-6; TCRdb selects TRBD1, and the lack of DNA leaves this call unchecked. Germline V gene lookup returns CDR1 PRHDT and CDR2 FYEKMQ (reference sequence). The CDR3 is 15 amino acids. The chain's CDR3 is CASSLRTGTDSPLHF.

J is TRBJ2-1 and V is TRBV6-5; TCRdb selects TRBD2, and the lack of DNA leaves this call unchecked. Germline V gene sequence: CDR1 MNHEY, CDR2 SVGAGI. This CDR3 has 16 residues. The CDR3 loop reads CASSYSASGAYNEQFF.